This entry lists 15 T cell receptor beta chains sequenced from one sample in a study of PD-L1 blockade in urothelial cancer (dated by TCRdb to the late 2010s). The library relied on the immunoSEQ multiplex PCR assay. TCRdb took this table from immuneACCESS and kept in-frame rearrangements with V and J called. Such tables lack part of the clones; where checked against another copy, unresolved V genes explain under half of the gap, and the rest is unexplained. The sample profile shows around 60,000 clones; 80% to 85% of them were found once. Jointly, the top ten make up roughly 3.5% of the sample. This sample's time point label indicates: pretreatment peripheral blood. The sequencing used PBMCs, collected around atezolizumab (anti-PD-L1) treatment. The receptors come from a man aged 65 to 85 with urothelial cancer.

The chain's CDR3 is CATSRGLARRYNEQFF. The CDR3 DNA reads TGTGCCACCAGCAGAGGACTAGCTCGGAGGTACAATGAGCAGTTCTTC. The chain is built from TRBV15 and TRBJ2-1, with TRBD2 matching 7 bases. The germline CDR1 and CDR2 sequences are LNHNV and YYDKDF (reference sequence). The CDR3 consists of 16 residues. Trimming cost V 1 base and J 4 bases; bases outside gene matches: 7.

J is TRBJ2-3 and V is TRBV29-1, with 8 positions matching TRBD2. The J segment lost 1 base and the V segment lost 5 bases, leaving 11 bases of the junction unmatched. From germline, CDR1 is SQVTM and CDR2 ANQGSEA. The CDR3 is made up of 16 amino acids. CDR3 region: CSVLLQREPGTDTQYF. CDR3 coding DNA: TGCAGCGTTCTTCTCCAGCGGGAGCCGGGCACAGATACGCAGTATTTT.

V gene TRBV19 combines with J gene TRBJ2-1; D is possibly TRBD2 (5 bases). In germline, CDR1 is LNHDA, CDR2 SQIVND (reference sequence). With 5 bases removed from V and 4 bases from J, the gap between germline ends came to 15 bases. The CDR3 contains 15 residues. The CDR3 DNA reads TGTGCCAGTAGTTTTGAGCGCGGGCCTTACAATGAGCAGTTCTTC. Translating it yields CASSFERGPYNEQFF.

This clone turned up a few times. The chain combines TRBV5-1 with TRBJ2-5, with 12 bases aligning to TRBD2. Germline assignment: CDR1 SGHRS and CDR2 YFSETQ. Trimming cost V 4 bases and J 4 bases; bases outside gene matches: 11. The CDR3 sequence is 17 residues long. The CDR3 DNA sequence: TGCGCCAGCAGCCCGAGACTAGCGGGAGAGTTTGGAGAGACCCAGTACTTC. This codes for CASSPRLAGEFGETQYF.

For the CDR3, the DNA is TGCGCCAGCAGCCAAGTCCTCTCGGGACTAGCGGGTTACAATGAGCAGTTCTTC. This sequence encodes CASSQVLSGLAGYNEQFF. The chain couples TRBV4-1 to TRBJ2-1, with 12 nucleotides matching TRBD2. The trim removed 1 base at V and 4 bases at J, leaving 8 bases unmatched. Germline V gene sequence: CDR1 MGHRA, CDR2 YSYEKL. The CDR3 is 18 residues long.

The rearrangement links TRBV19 to TRBJ1-4, with D perhaps matching TRBD1 (5 bases). The CDR3 loop spans 16 amino acids. The germline V gene encodes CDR1 LNHDA and CDR2 SQIVND (reference sequence). Trimming stripped 4 bases from V and 2 bases from J, with 14 bases between. The CDR3 sequence: CASSTQGGPTNEKLFF. CDR3 sequence (DNA): TGTGCCAGTAGTACCCAGGGAGGTCCTACTAATGAAAAACTGTTTTTT. Filled out from reference TRBV19 and TRBJ1-4, the complete variable domain reads DGGITQSPKYLFRKEGQNVTLSCEQNLNHDAMYWYRQDPGQGLRLIYYSQIVNDFQKGDIAEGYSVSREKKESFPLTVTSAQKNPTAFYLCASSTQGGPTNEKLFFGSGTQLSVL.

This sequence joins TRBV29-1 and TRBJ2-1; weak D call: TRBD1 (5 bases). This CDR3 has 11 amino acids. Per the germline V gene, CDR1 is SQVTM and CDR2 is ANQGSEA. V lost 5 bases, J lost 4 bases, and 6 bases lay in between. In nucleotides, the CDR3 is TGCAGCGTTCGACAGTACAATGAGCAGTTCTTC. Its protein product is CSVRQYNEQFF.

The chain is built from TRBV10-3 and TRBJ2-4, with TRBD1 matching over 9 bases. J gave up 4 bases and V 0 bases, and 13 bases lay outside the gene matches. The CDR3 loop spans 19 amino acids. From germline, CDR1 is ENHRY and CDR2 SYGVKD. CDR3 in amino acids: CAISESRDRAWGGKNIQYF. The DNA for the CDR3 is TGTGCCATCAGTGAGTCCCGGGACAGGGCCTGGGGAGGTAAAAACATTCAGTACTTC.

The chain recombines TRBV27 with TRBJ1-2, with 7 nucleotides matching TRBD1. Unmatched junction bases numbered 4, after V lost 2 bases and J lost 4 bases. CDR1 and CDR2 from the germline V gene are MNHEY and SMNVEV (reference sequence). CDR3 length equals 14 residues. This CDR3 reads CASSLKGAGYGYTF. The CDR3 region has the DNA TGTGCCAGCAGTTTAAAGGGGGCGGGCTATGGCTACACCTTC.

This chain links TRBV5-4 with TRBJ2-3, with D hard to call. V was clipped by 4 bases and J by 4 bases, with 7 bases between them. Germline CDR1 and CDR2: SGHNT and YYREEE (reference sequence). The length of the CDR3 is 12 residues. CDR3 protein: CASSPVADTQYF. The DNA for the CDR3 is TGTGCCAGCAGCCCTGTAGCAGATACGCAGTATTTT.

The sample holds one count of this clone. The V gene is TRBV6-4, the J gene TRBJ2-2; 10 bases line up with TRBD1. CDR3 length: 16 amino acids. From germline, CDR1 is MRHNA and CDR2 SNTAGT. J was trimmed by 2 bases and V by 3 bases; bases with no gene match: 3. The CDR3 is CASSEGTGVNTGELFF. The CDR3 DNA sequence: TGTGCCAGCAGTGAGGGGACAGGGGTCAACACCGGGGAGCTGTTTTTT.

This sequence joins TRBV15 and TRBJ1-3, with no clear D. The CDR3 is 14 amino acids. Germline assignment: CDR1 LNHNV and CDR2 YYDKDF (reference sequence). V was pared by 1 base and J by 0 bases, with 4 bases between. The DNA for the CDR3 is TGTGCCACCAGCAGAGCACTCTCTGGAAACACCATATATTTT. Translation: CATSRALSGNTIYF.

The rearrangement joins TRBV5-1 to TRBJ2-7; 9 positions match TRBD2. The CDR3 extends over 16 amino acids. Trimming removed 4 bases from V and 4 bases from J; junction bases left unmatched: 12. The V gene's germline CDR1 is SGHRS and CDR2 YFSETQ. The CDR3 DNA reads as TGCGCCAGCAGCCACTCCGGGGTAGCGGGAGTATACGAGCAGTACTTC. It translates to CASSHSGVAGVYEQYF.

This clone was found a few times. The chain has TRBV30 and TRBJ1-2; the match to TRBD1 covers 7 bases. Germline-derived CDR1 and CDR2 are GTSNPN and SVGIG (reference sequence). The CDR3 is 14 amino acids. With 1 base clipped from V and 6 bases from J, the junction kept 8 bases outside the gene matches. The CDR3 is CAWSGDRRYNGYTF. CDR3 nucleotides: TGTGCCTGGAGTGGGGACAGACGGTACAATGGCTACACCTTC.

The chain joins TRBV10-2 to TRBJ1-3, with 8 bases identical to TRBD1. The CDR3 is 14 amino acids. V lost 3 bases and J lost 2; bases outside the gene matches: 0. Germline values: CDR1 WSHSY, CDR2 SAAADI. DNA of the CDR3: TGCGCCAGCAGTGAACAGGGGGCTGGAAACACCATATATTTT. Amino acid sequence: CASSEQGAGNTIYF.